This is a list of T cell receptor beta chains from one sample in a study of T cell responses to AZD1222 COVID-19 vaccine. Data came from immunoSEQ multiplex PCR; TCRdb stores just in-frame clones and leaves some out. In the table there are 150,000 to 200,000 clones, about 89% of which are singletons. The sample consisted of peripheral blood, taken 28 days after the second AZD1222 dose. These receptors were taken from an adult who received the AZD1222 COVID-19 vaccine. Both conserved end residues are part of each CDR3.

TRBJ2-7 | TRBV11-2 | CASSFSSGAYEQYF
TRBJ2-2 | TRBV19 | CASSWGLAGTGELFF
TRBJ2-5 | TRBV10-1 | CASSESDGKETQYF
TRBJ2-7 | TRBV11-2 | CASSLFGFFGEQYF
TRBJ2-7 | TRBV11-2 | CASSLAGGKRTYEQYF
TRBJ1-2 | TRBV28 | CASREWQGITGYTF
TRBJ1-2 | TRBV4-1 | CASSQGPGTGFGYTF
TRBJ1-1 | TRBV5-1 | CASSLGNRGTEAFF
TRBJ2-2 | TRBV9 | CASSVTGAGGVYHTGELFF
TRBJ2-7 | TRBV10-2 | CASSEFGASYEQYF
TRBJ2-3 | TRBV18 | CASSPQSLAATDTQYF
TRBJ1-5 | TRBV6-5 | CASSYSGDQPQHF
TRBJ2-7 | TRBV11-3 | CASSSLTSVSYEQYF
TRBJ1-2 | TRBV5-1 | CASSLTTDYGYTF
TRBJ2-1 | TRBV5-1 | CASSSGTSGSGGNEQFF
TRBJ2-7 | TRBV7-2 | CASSLGPGQIYEQYF
TRBJ1-1 | TRBV5-8 | CASTSWGRAIAEAFF
TRBJ2-7 | TRBV12-3/TRBV12-4 | CASGLAGGRGQYF
TRBJ1-2 | TRBV6-1 | CASSLGPGYGYTF
TRBJ1-2 | TRBV18 | CASSPPTRTGIYGYTF
TRBJ2-7 | TRBV28 | CASSFSLGSWTFYEQYF
TRBJ2-1 | TRBV5-4 | CALGGLANENEQFF
TRBJ2-3 | TRBV28 | CASSTWKGGSTDTQYF
TRBJ1-2 | TRBV5-1 | CASSLGPDGQTYGYTF
TRBJ2-5 | TRBV12-5 | CASGLLEETQYF
TRBJ2-1 | TRBV19 | CASSPLTASGRGNEQFF